This is a list of T cell receptor beta chains from one sample in a study of cytomegalovirus exposure and HLA in healthy donors. Using immunoSEQ multiplex PCR, the repertoire was profiled, and TCRdb retains in-frame clones only, with some absent. The sample consists of 150,000 or so clones, 60% to 85% of them appearing once. The sample comprised PBMCs. These receptors all come from a woman aged 40 to 50 in good health and CMV-seronegative. CDR3s include the opening cysteine and the closing phenylalanine or tryptophan. D genes are given only for firm matches.

v_call: TRBV28
d_call: -
j_call: TRBJ1-5
cdr3_nt: TGTGCCAGCAGTTTACTCGGGATTCAGCCCCAGCATTTT
cdr3_aa: CASSLLGIQPQHF

v_call: TRBV5-6
d_call: -
j_call: TRBJ1-3
cdr3_nt: TGTGCCAGCAGCTTAATACGCGCTCCTGGAAACACCATATATTTT
cdr3_aa: CASSLIRAPGNTIYF

v_call: TRBV2
d_call: -
j_call: TRBJ2-1
cdr3_nt: TGTGCCAGCAGTGTAGGGGGCAATGAGCAGTTCTTC
cdr3_aa: CASSVGGNEQFF

v_call: TRBV19
d_call: TRBD1
j_call: TRBJ2-7
cdr3_nt: TGTGCCAGTAGTCTGGACAGGGGATCAGTGCAGTACTTC
cdr3_aa: CASSLDRGSVQYF

v_call: TRBV28
d_call: -
j_call: TRBJ2-7
cdr3_nt: TGTGCCAGCAGTTTACTAGGGACTTTAAACGAGCAGTACTTC
cdr3_aa: CASSLLGTLNEQYF

v_call: TRBV6-6
d_call: -
j_call: TRBJ1-5
cdr3_nt: TGTGCCAGCAGTTATGGGGGGGAACTTAGCAATCAGCCCCAGCATTTT
cdr3_aa: CASSYGGELSNQPQHF

v_call: TRBV27
d_call: -
j_call: TRBJ1-5
cdr3_nt: TGTGCCAGCAGTTTGTATCCTCCTTTCACGGGGGTTAGCAATCAGCCCCAGCATTTT
cdr3_aa: CASSLYPPFTGVSNQPQHF

v_call: TRBV7-8
d_call: -
j_call: TRBJ2-7
cdr3_nt: TGTGCCAGCAGCTTAGGATGGCGGGGAAACTCCTACGAGCAGTACTTC
cdr3_aa: CASSLGWRGNSYEQYF

v_call: TRBV5-1
d_call: TRBD1
j_call: TRBJ1-3
cdr3_nt: TGCGCCAGCAGCCCCATTGTGGGACAGGCTGGAAACACCATATATTTT
cdr3_aa: CASSPIVGQAGNTIYF

v_call: TRBV29-1
d_call: TRBD2
j_call: TRBJ2-1
cdr3_nt: TGCAGCGTGACCGGGACTACCATCGTAGAGCAGTTCTTC
cdr3_aa: CSVTGTTIVEQFF